Listed below are T cell receptor beta chains from one sample, sequenced in a study of T cells in Graves' hyperthyroidism and ophthalmopathy. Each CDR3 protein is one row after TCRdb ran MiXCR on the multiplex PCR reads. This table has about 560,000 distinct CDR3 sequences, 16% appearing once. Sequencing was done on a sample of blood. Every receptor here comes from a woman younger than 35 with Graves' hyperthyroidism. Each CDR3 is given with its conserved first and last residue. A D gene is named only where the DNA matches it firmly.

cdr3_length j_call d_call v_call cdr3_aa
13 TRBJ1-1 - TRBV5-4 CASSSGMNTEAFF
16 TRBJ2-1 TRBD2 TRBV7-2 CASSLAESGGLNEQFF
12 TRBJ2-7 - TRBV10-3 CAISDGDYEQYF
15 TRBJ2-2 TRBD2 TRBV7-9 CASSWAGLEAGELFF
15 TRBJ2-5 - TRBV7-6 CASAAWRQNQETQYF
12 TRBJ2-7 - TRBV18 CASSPERYEQYF
17 TRBJ1-4 TRBD1 TRBV19 CASSRGTGSGTNEKLFF
17 TRBJ1-3 - TRBV5-5 CASSLYSSGSDGNTIYF
12 TRBJ1-1 - TRBV5-6 CASSYDPTEAFF
15 TRBJ2-1 - TRBV24-1 CATSDLVYGINEQFF
15 TRBJ2-5 - TRBV6-1 CASSVTGTLQETQYF
12 TRBJ2-5 - TRBV20-1 CSARADQETQYF
13 TRBJ1-3 - TRBV14 CASSTYRGNTIYF
14 TRBJ1-1 - TRBV7-3 CASSLTAQGTEAFF
16 TRBJ2-1 TRBD2 TRBV9 CASSRGTSGTYNEQFF
15 TRBJ1-4 - TRBV7-2 CASSLSGAVNEKLFF
13 TRBJ2-1 - TRBV9 CASSPRGWNEQFF
15 TRBJ2-7 - TRBV6-1 CASSEEVAGSYEQYF
18 TRBJ2-3 - TRBV24-1 CATSDFRELETSTDTQYF
14 TRBJ1-5 TRBD1 TRBV20-1 CSATTGANNQPQHF
15 TRBJ2-1 TRBD2 TRBV7-8 CASSRGAGGFYEQFF
12 TRBJ2-3 - TRBV12-3/TRBV12-4 CASSSVADTQYF
13 TRBJ2-5 - TRBV28 CASTSPQGGTQYF